This TCR beta chain was sequenced for a study of blood T cell repertoires in COVID-19. Study-wide background: Specimens from acute and convalescent COVID-19 originated in the United States, Italy and Spain.

Assay: immunoSEQ multiplex PCR; the TCRdb copy retains only in-frame clones and omits some. The repertoire consists of 57,000 or so clones, with 65% to 80% occurring once and the leading ten covering 15% to 20%. Germline V gene lookup returns CDR1 MNHEY and CDR2 SVGAGI. Trimming removed 2 bases from V and 1 base from J, with 8 bases in between. The CDR3 length is 14 residues. The chain joins TRBV6-5 to TRBJ2-5, with D unresolved. The origin of this receptor is a man in his fifties or sixties with acute or convalescent COVID-19. Sequenced input: peripheral blood. The CDR3 spells CASSYSNFQETQYF. As DNA, the CDR3 is TGTGCCAGCAGTTACAGCAATTTCCAAGAGACCCAGTACTTC.